This entry lists 29 T cell receptor beta chains sequenced from one sample in a study of beta chain features in type 1 diabetes. Investigators reverse transcribed all isolated RNA, so they sequenced expressed TCRB transcripts. Only in-frame clones appear in the TCRdb table, and some are missing; sequencing was by immunoSEQ multiplex PCR. The sample records some 640,000 clones, about 14% being singletons. Overall study results and limits: A moderate, significant TCRB CDR3 shortening appeared in type 1 diabetes across four CD4+ subsets.

These receptors lack a known antigen. Sequencing was done on a sample of naive CD4+ T cells from blood. The receptor source for this set is a young man with type 1 diabetes.

V usage is TRBV5-1 and J usage is TRBJ2-1; no clear D. CDR3 size: 14 residues. V was shortened by 4 bases and J by 4 bases, with 12 bases between the two germline ends. Germline V gene lookup returns CDR1 SGHRS and CDR2 YFSETQ. The CDR3 protein is CASSAESYYNEQFF. CDR3 DNA sequence: TGCGCCAGCAGCGCAGAAAGCTATTACAATGAGCAGTTCTTC.

A few counts support this clone. V usage is TRBV7-9 and J usage is TRBJ2-1; D gene uncertain. There are 13 residues in the CDR3. Between the trimmed V and J ends, which lost 3 bases and 7 bases, there was a span of 10 bases. Germline CDR1 reads SEHNR; CDR2 reads FQNEAQ (reference sequence). The CDR3 loop is CASSFRQPNEQFF. The CDR3 nucleotides read TGTGCCAGCAGCTTTCGGCAACCAAATGAGCAGTTCTTC.

The rearrangement links TRBV6-1 to TRBJ2-5, with 7 positions matching TRBD1. This CDR3 is built from 15 residues. From germline, CDR1 is MNHNS and CDR2 SASEGT. V shed 5 bases and J 2 bases; nucleotides not matched to a gene: 8. CDR3 region: CASSWTGFGQETQYF. CDR3 nucleotides: TGTGCCAGCAGTTGGACAGGATTTGGACAAGAGACCCAGTACTTC.

This clone was observed a handful of times. The CDR3: CSAATSGNTIYF. CDR3 in DNA: TGCAGCGCCGCCACATCTGGAAACACCATATATTTT. The V call is TRBV29-1, the J call TRBJ1-3; D uncertain. Germline V gene data show CDR1 as SQVTM and CDR2 as ANQGSEA. The length of the CDR3 is 12 residues. V shed 7 bases and J shed 1 base, with 8 bases lying between them.

This clone was observed a few times. The rearrangement joins TRBV30 to TRBJ2-1, with D possibly being TRBD2 (5 bases). The V end was cut by 1 base, the J end by 9 bases, with 16 bases between. CDR1 and CDR2 (germline): GTSNPN, SVGIG (reference sequence). This CDR3 comprises 14 residues. The CDR3 sequence: CAWSDTSIRGEQFF. CDR3 coding DNA: TGTGCCTGGAGTGACACAAGCATCCGGGGTGAGCAGTTCTTC.

In its sample, this clone was seen once. CDR3 loop: CASSIGPDSGANVLTF. The CDR3 DNA sequence: TGTGCCAGTAGTATAGGCCCCGACTCTGGGGCCAACGTCCTGACTTTC. This chain joins TRBV19 and TRBJ2-6; no clear D. This CDR3 region has 16 residues. The V end lost 1 base, the J end lost 0 bases, and 7 bases lay between the germline ends. CDR1 is LNHDA, CDR2 SQIVND, per germline (reference sequence).

The sample holds a few counts of this clone. The CDR3 nucleotides are TGCCGACGTTCCCTGGCTAGCGGGCTCTTTAAACTCTCCTACGAGCAGTACTTC. Translated, it gives CRRSLASGLFKLSYEQYF. The chain carries TRBV29-1 and TRBJ2-5; 8 bases are shared with TRBD2. TRBJ2-7 matches the DNA end more closely, so the J call is doubtful. This CDR3 comprises 18 residues. The germline V gene encodes CDR1 SQVTM and CDR2 ANQGSEA.

This clone was picked up one time. This CDR3 is CASSVSGTEAFF. The CDR3 region has the DNA TGCGCCAGCAGTGTGTCAGGGACTGAAGCTTTCTTT. V is TRBV5-1 and J is TRBJ1-1, with D possibly TRBD1 on 5 matching bases. Between the trimmed V and J ends, which lost 5 bases and 5 bases, there was a span of 10 bases. Germline assignment: CDR1 SGHRS and CDR2 YFSETQ. This CDR3 contains 12 residues.

This clone was observed a handful of times. The identical CDR3 is also encoded by other nucleotide sequences in the sample. The rearrangement joins TRBV30 to TRBJ1-1, with D maybe TRBD1 (6 bases). In germline, CDR1 is GTSNPN, CDR2 SVGIG (reference sequence). The V gene lost 0 bases and the J gene lost 0 bases, with 8 bases spanning the gap. The CDR3 is 14 amino acids. The chain's CDR3 is CAWSVAGVNTEAFF. The CDR3 DNA reads TGTGCCTGGAGTGTCGCAGGGGTGAACACTGAAGCTTTCTTT.

J is TRBJ1-2 and V is TRBV14, with TRBD1 matching 9 bases. Germline lookup yields CDR1 SGHDN and CDR2 FVKESK. After removal of 4 bases from V and 3 bases from J, the junction contained 3 bases not matched to a gene. This CDR3 has 14 amino acids. The CDR3 reads CASSPGQGYYGYTF. DNA of the CDR3: TGTGCCAGCAGCCCCGGACAGGGGTACTATGGCTACACCTTC.

This clone turned up a few times. This sample also contains other DNA sequences that code for the same CDR3. This chain uses TRBV30 with TRBJ2-7; D is unresolved. This CDR3 is 12 amino acids long. Trimming took off 1 base at V and 3 bases at J, with 7 bases between the two ends. Germline-derived CDR1 and CDR2 are GTSNPN and SVGIG (reference sequence). CDR3 sequence (DNA): TGTGCCTGGAGTGGTCTAGTCTACGAGCAGTACTTC. Its translation is CAWSGLVYEQYF.

This clone was counted a few times. The CDR3 DNA reads as TGTGCCAGCAGTTTATCGAGCGGGGAAGAGACCCAGTACTTC. Translation: CASSLSSGEETQYF. This chain connects TRBV27 to TRBJ2-5; 7 bases fit TRBD2. CDR3 length: 14 residues. V gave up 0 bases and J gave up 3 bases; unmatched junction bases: 1. CDR1 is MNHEY, CDR2 SMNVEV, per germline (reference sequence).

As for this clone: At the DNA level, this CDR3 is encoded by other sequences in the same sample as well. This chain uses TRBV30 with TRBJ2-2, with D possibly TRBD2 on 5 matching bases. The CDR3 runs to 15 residues. V dropped 0 bases and J dropped 0 bases, with 8 bases sitting between them. CDR1 and CDR2 (germline): GTSNPN, SVGIG (reference sequence). CDR3 DNA: TGTGCCTGGAGTGTAGGCGGGTCGAACACCGGGGAGCTGTTTTTT. Protein product: CAWSVGGSNTGELFF.

This chain links TRBV7-2 with TRBJ2-3; the D is unclear. The V end was cut by 2 bases, the J end by 4 bases, with 7 bases between. Germline V gives CDR1 SGHTA, CDR2 FQGNSA. CDR3 length: 13 amino acids. CDR3 bases: TGTGCCAGCAGCTTAAGAGACCCAGATACGCAGTATTTT. Amino acid sequence: CASSLRDPDTQYF.

This clone has only a few counts. This sequence joins TRBV18 and TRBJ1-2, with unresolved D. The germline CDR1 and CDR2 sequences are KGHSH and LQKENI. V was shortened by 3 bases and J by 8 bases, with 10 bases between the two germline ends. The CDR3 covers 12 residues. The DNA for the CDR3 is TGTGCCAGCTCACCCGGTATAGAAGGCTACACCTTC. The encoded protein is CASSPGIEGYTF.

This CDR3 reads CATSKQGADTQYF. CDR3 DNA: TGTGCCACCAGCAAACAGGGGGCAGATACGCAGTATTTT. J is TRBJ2-3 and V is TRBV15; 8 bases align to TRBD1. Trimming removed 4 bases from V and 4 bases from J; junction bases left unmatched: 1. The length of the CDR3 is 13 residues. Germline CDR1 LNHNV, CDR2 YYDKDF (reference sequence).

This clone appeared a few times. The genes are TRBV29-1 and TRBJ2-7; D ambiguous. The V gene lost 6 bases and the J gene lost 1 base, with 7 bases spanning the gap. The germline CDR1 and CDR2 sequences are SQVTM and ANQGSEA. This CDR3 has 11 amino acids. CDR3: CSVTVSYEQYF. CDR3 in DNA: TGCAGCGTCACTGTTTCCTACGAGCAGTACTTC.

The chain uses TRBV5-1 and TRBJ2-3, with TRBD2 identical over 9 bases. The V gene end was trimmed by 1 base and the J gene end by 3 bases; junction bases not matched to a gene: 9. The CDR3 extends over 17 amino acids. Germline V gene lookup returns CDR1 SGHRS and CDR2 YFSETQ. DNA of the CDR3: TGCGCCAGCAGCTTGTCTTCGGCTAGCGGGACGACAGATACGCAGTATTTT. As protein: CASSLSSASGTTDTQYF.

The rearrangement uses TRBV30 and TRBJ1-1; the D is unclear. V was cut by 3 bases and J by 7 bases, with 18 bases left in between. CDR1 GTSNPN and CDR2 SVGIG come from the germline V gene (reference sequence). The CDR3 totals 14 residues. The CDR3 is CAWRFLEATGEAFF. In nucleotides, the CDR3 is TGTGCCTGGAGGTTTTTAGAGGCTACTGGTGAAGCTTTCTTT.

This clone was recorded a few times. The chain recombines TRBV28 with TRBJ1-4; TRBD1 is a possible D gene (5 bases). The CDR3 runs to 14 residues. V lost 6 bases and J lost 5, with 13 bases in between. The germline V gene encodes CDR1 MDHEN and CDR2 SYDVKM. The CDR3 DNA is TGTGCCAGCAGCTCCGGGACGGCGAATGAAAAACTGTTTTTT. Protein sequence: CASSSGTANEKLFF.

CDR3 DNA sequence: TGCAGCGTAGGTACAACTAGCGGGGGTTACTACAATGAGCAGTTCTTC. This gives the protein CSVGTTSGGYYNEQFF. The chain links TRBV29-1 to TRBJ2-1; 11 nucleotides match TRBD2. Germline V gene data show CDR1 as SQVTM and CDR2 as ANQGSEA. Trimming at V came to 6 bases and at J to 3 bases, leaving 10 bases not matched to a gene. This CDR3 comprises 16 residues.

This clone has just a few counts. J is TRBJ1-1 and V is TRBV5-1; D perhaps matches TRBD1 (5 bases). The CDR3 extends over 15 amino acids. Trimming left V 5 bases short and J 1 base short, with 15 bases between. From germline, CDR1 is SGHRS and CDR2 YFSETQ. Here the CDR3 reads CASRPSGTANTEAFF. The CDR3 DNA reads as TGCGCCAGCAGGCCCTCCGGGACGGCGAACACTGAAGCTTTCTTT. Together with reference TRBV5-1 and TRBJ1-1, the CDR3 gives the full variable domain: KAGVTQTPRYLIKTRGQQVTLSCSPISGHRSVSWYQQTPGQGLQFLFEYFSETQRNKGNFPGRFSGRQFSNSRSEMNVSTLELGDSALYLCASRPSGTANTEAFFGQGTRLTVV.

The V gene is TRBV6-5, the J gene TRBJ1-6, with D unresolved. Trimming removed 2 bases at V and 7 bases at J, with 9 bases between. Germline CDR1 reads MNHEY; CDR2 reads SVGAGI. The CDR3 runs to 14 residues. The CDR3 reads CASSYRERNSPLHF. The CDR3 DNA is TGTGCCAGCAGTTACAGGGAAAGGAATTCACCCCTCCACTTT.

The rearrangement links TRBV9 to TRBJ1-3; TRBD1 aligns across 8 bases. The CDR3 is 14 amino acids. Germline lookup yields CDR1 SGDLS and CDR2 YYNGEE. V gave up 3 bases and J gave up 4 bases; unmatched junction bases: 3. The CDR3 loop reads CASSATGVGNTIYF. CDR3 in DNA: TGTGCCAGCAGCGCGACAGGGGTCGGAAACACCATATATTTT.

This clone was detected only a few times. V gene TRBV9 combines with J gene TRBJ2-3; D possibly corresponds to TRBD2 (6 bases). The V end lost 4 bases, the J end lost 6 bases, and 18 bases lay between the germline ends. The CDR3 consists of 15 residues. Germline V gene sequence: CDR1 SGDLS, CDR2 YYNGEE. CDR3 loop: CASSSRTGGTDTQYF. In DNA, the CDR3 is TGTGCCAGCAGCTCGCGGACTGGGGGGACGGATACGCAGTATTTT.

This clone has only a few counts. The chain is built from TRBV30 and TRBJ1-1; weak D call: TRBD1 (6 bases). The CDR3 spans 12 residues. V lost 3 bases, J lost 4 bases, and 9 bases lay in between. CDR1 and CDR2 from the germline V gene are GTSNPN and SVGIG (reference sequence). The CDR3: CAWSVTGTEAFF. CDR3 DNA: TGTGCCTGGAGCGTGACAGGCACTGAAGCTTTCTTT.

The chain joins TRBV19 to TRBJ1-1; TRBD1 is a possible D gene (6 bases). This CDR3 is built from 18 residues. The V gene lost 5 bases and the J gene lost 5 bases, with 27 bases spanning the gap. CDR1 and CDR2 (germline): LNHDA, SQIVND (reference sequence). The CDR3 nucleotides are TGTGCCAGTAGTCACCCGGCGGGGGGGCGTAGGGTGAGGACTGAAGCTTTCTTT. Its translation: CASSHPAGGRRVRTEAFF. The variable domain in full, completed from reference TRBV19 and TRBJ1-1, reads DGGITQSPKYLFRKEGQNVTLSCEQNLNHDAMYWYRQDPGQGLRLIYYSQIVNDFQKGDIAEGYSVSREKKESFPLTVTSAQKNPTAFYLCASSHPAGGRRVRTEAFFGQGTRLTVV.

This sequence joins TRBV25-1 and TRBJ2-3; tentative D call: TRBD2 (6 bases). This CDR3 region has 16 residues. V lost 4 bases, J lost 1 base, and 15 bases lay in between. Germline CDR1 reads MGHDK; CDR2 reads SYGVNS. CDR3 sequence reads: CASSGTEGGGTDTQYF. In DNA form, the CDR3 reads TGTGCCAGCAGTGGCACAGAGGGCGGGGGCACAGATACGCAGTATTTT.

This clone was observed a handful of times. This chain uses TRBV7-9 with TRBJ1-1; maybe TRBD1 (5 bases). Trimming removed 7 bases from V and 5 bases from J, with 14 bases in between. Germline CDR1 reads SEHNR; CDR2 reads FQNEAQ (reference sequence). The CDR3 sequence is 13 residues long. CDR3: CASTQGSGTEAFF. CDR3 nucleotide sequence: TGTGCCAGCACCCAGGGTAGTGGGACTGAAGCTTTCTTT.